Following are 4 T cell receptor beta chains from one sample sequenced in a study of response to subunit inactivated influenza vaccine. TCRdb re-called the RT-PCR reads with MiXCR, one entry per CDR3 protein. The sample has fewer than 800,000 distinct CDR3 sequences; about 15% are singletons. This specimen was PBMCs from blood, taken roughly 12 days after vaccination. Receptor source: a man aged 45-65 years who received an inactivated influenza vaccine.

This clonotype has a handful of counts. The chain carries TRBV7-6 and TRBJ1-2; no reliable D call. The CDR3 consists of 16 residues. CDR1 and CDR2 (germline): SGHVS, FNYEAQ. The germline V and J ends were trimmed by 0 bases and 0 bases, with 11 bases remaining between them. CDR3 sequence: CASSLAPDISNYGYTF. DNA of the CDR3: TGTGCCAGCAGCTTAGCCCCAGACATTTCTAACTATGGCTACACCTTC. The entire variable domain, with the rest obtained from reference TRBV7-6 and TRBJ1-2, is as follows: GAGVSQSPRYKVTKRGQDVALRCDPISGHVSLYWYRQALGQGPEFLTYFNYEAQQDKSGLPNDRFSAERPEGSISTLTIQRTEQRDSAMYRCASSLAPDISNYGYTFGSGTRLTVV.

CDR3 DNA sequence: TGTGCCATCAGTGCTCGGGGGGGCCCCGACAATGAGCAGTTCTTC. It translates to CAISARGGPDNEQFF. This chain joins TRBV10-3 and TRBJ2-1; 8 positions match TRBD2. The ends lost 4 bases at V and 5 bases at J; junction bases unmatched: 7. Per germline, CDR1 ENHRY and CDR2 SYGVKD. The length of the CDR3 is 15 residues.

This clonotype was seen only a few times. CDR3 amino acids: CASSFGKNTEAFF. In nucleotides, the CDR3 is TGCGCCAGCAGCTTCGGCAAGAACACTGAAGCTTTCTTT. The chain is built from TRBV5-1 and TRBJ1-1; D is unresolved. Trimming removed 2 bases from V and 1 base from J, with 6 bases in between. The CDR3 runs 13 residues. The V gene's germline CDR1 is SGHRS and CDR2 YFSETQ.

This clonotype was counted only a few times. V gene TRBV11-2 combines with J gene TRBJ2-2, with TRBD1 identical over 9 bases. V lost 4 bases to trimming and J lost 7 bases; unmatched junction nucleotides: 7. The CDR3 spans 15 residues. Germline CDR1 SGHAT, CDR2 FQNNGV. The CDR3 sequence: CASSSNRGRGGELFF. The DNA for the CDR3 is TGTGCCAGCAGCTCTAACAGGGGGCGCGGCGGGGAGCTGTTTTTT.